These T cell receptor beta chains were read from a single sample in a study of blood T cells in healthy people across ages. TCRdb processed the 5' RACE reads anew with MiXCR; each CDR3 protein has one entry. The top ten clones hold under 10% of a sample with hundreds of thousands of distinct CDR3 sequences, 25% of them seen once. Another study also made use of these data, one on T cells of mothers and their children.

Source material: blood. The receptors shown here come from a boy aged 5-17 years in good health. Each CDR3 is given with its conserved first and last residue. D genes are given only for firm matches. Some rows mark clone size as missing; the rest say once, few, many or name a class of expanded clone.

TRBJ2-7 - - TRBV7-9 TGTGCCAGCAGCTTTCATTACACTCAGTACTTC CASSFHYTQYF
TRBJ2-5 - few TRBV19 TGTGCCAGTAGACTGACTCACTATGAAGAAGAGACCCAGTACTTC CASRLTHYEEETQYF
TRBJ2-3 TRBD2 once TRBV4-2 TGTGCCAGCAGCCAGACTAGCGGGCCCACAGATACGCAGTATTTT CASSQTSGPTDTQYF
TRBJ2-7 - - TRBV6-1 TGTGCCAGCAGCGAAAGAAGGTGGGACAATGGGGAGCAGTACTTC CASSERRWDNGEQYF
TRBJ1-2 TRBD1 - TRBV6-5 TGTGCCAGCAGTTACCTAACCGACAGGGTCGGCTACACCTTC CASSYLTDRVGYTF
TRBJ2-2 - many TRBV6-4 TGTGCCAGCAGTGACAGGGGCACCGGGGAGCTGTTTTTT CASSDRGTGELFF
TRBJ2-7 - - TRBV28 TGTGCCAGCAGTTTATTCCCGTCGACAGTTCCCCAGACATACGAGCAGTACTTC CASSLFPSTVPQTYEQYF
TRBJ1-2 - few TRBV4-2 TGTGCCAGCAGCCAAGGACCAGAATCGCACTTTTACTATGGCTACACCTTC CASSQGPESHFYYGYTF
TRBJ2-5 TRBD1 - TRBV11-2 TGTGCCAGCAGCACACAGGGGGTACAAGAGACCCAGTACTTC CASSTQGVQETQYF
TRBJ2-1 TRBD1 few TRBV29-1 TGCAGCTTTACCGGGACAGGCGCCCATGAGCAGTTCTTC CSFTGTGAHEQFF
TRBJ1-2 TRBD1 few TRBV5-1 TGCGCCAGCAGCTTGGCGGGACAGGGTGAGGGCTACACCTTC CASSLAGQGEGYTF
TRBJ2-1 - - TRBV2 TGTGCCAGCAGTGAAGCGGTCGTAAGATACAACTACAATGAGCAGTTCTTC CASSEAVVRYNYNEQFF
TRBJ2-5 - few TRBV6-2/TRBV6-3 TGTGCCAGCCCTGGACTTGGGAGAGCGTTCTTC CASPGLGRAFF
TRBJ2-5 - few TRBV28 TGTGCCAGCAGTTTAGTGGACAGACGTACCCAAGAGACCCAGTACTTC CASSLVDRRTQETQYF
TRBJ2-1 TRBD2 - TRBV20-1 TGCAGTGCTAGCGGGAGGGCCTCAAATGAGCAGTTCTTC CSASGRASNEQFF
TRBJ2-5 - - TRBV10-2 TGCGCCAGCAGCAGCGCTTCAGAGACCCAGTACTTC CASSSASETQYF
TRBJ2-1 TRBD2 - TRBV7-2 TGTGCCCGAGGTGGGTCTAGCGGGGATTACAATGAGCAGTTCTTC CARGGSSGDYNEQFF
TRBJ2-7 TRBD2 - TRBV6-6 TGTGCCACAACGACTAGCGGGAAATCCTACGAGCAGTACTTC CATTTSGKSYEQYF
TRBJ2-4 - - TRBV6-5 TGTGCCAGCAGTTCAAAGTTCGGGACTCCCGAGGGCAAAAACATTCAGTACTTC CASSSKFGTPEGKNIQYF
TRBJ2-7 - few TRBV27 TGTGCCAGCAGTTATGCCGGCGGGGAAGCCTACGAGCAGTACTTC CASSYAGGEAYEQYF
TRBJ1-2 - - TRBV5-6 TGTGCCAGCAGCCCCCGTGTGGGCAGGGAAGGGATTTATGGCTACACCTTC CASSPRVGREGIYGYTF
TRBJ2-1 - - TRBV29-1 TGCAGCACTTACAGGGACACTGAGCAGTTCTTC CSTYRDTEQFF
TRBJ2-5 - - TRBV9 TGTGCCAGCAGCGTAGACGGGCTCAAGAGGGAGACCCAGTACTTC CASSVDGLKRETQYF
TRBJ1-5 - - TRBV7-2 TGTGCCAGCAGCTTGACCCCGGGTGGCAATCAGCCCCAGCATTTT CASSLTPGGNQPQHF
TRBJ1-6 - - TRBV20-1 TGCGGTGCTCTGAGGGCGCTCTATAATTCACCCCTCCACTTT CGALRALYNSPLHF
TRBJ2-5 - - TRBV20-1 TGCAGTGCTAGTCTTCCTGGATTCCAAGAGACCCAGTACTTC CSASLPGFQETQYF
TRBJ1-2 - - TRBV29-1 TGCAGCGTTGCGACAGCTAACTATGGCTACACCTTC CSVATANYGYTF
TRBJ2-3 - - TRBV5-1 TGCGCCAGCAGCCCAGGTTTAACTGCAGATACGCAGTATTTT CASSPGLTADTQYF
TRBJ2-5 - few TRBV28 TGTGCCAGCAGCGCGCTCTCCACAAGCCTCCAAGAGACCCAGTACTTC CASSALSTSLQETQYF